The clone carrying this TCR beta chain was seen repeatedly, ten times or more. Antigen specificity is unknown. Patients aged 18 to 65 had newly diagnosed hyperthyroidism that had lasted under 2 months. Not enrolled were patients with uncontrolled infection, other autoimmune disease, pregnancy or lactation. The trim removed 5 bases at V and 0 bases at J, leaving 2 bases unmatched. The CDR3 spans 15 residues. Germline V gene lookup returns CDR1 SGHTA and CDR2 FQGNSA. What was amplified from RNA transcripts were TCR beta CDR3 regions. Using the HTBI primer set, a first-round RT-PCR was run on the TCR CDR3. Each CDR3 protein is one row after TCRdb ran MiXCR on the multiplex PCR reads. Of some 600,000 distinct CDR3 sequences in the sample, roughly 14% were seen once. This entry belongs to a study of T cells in Graves' hyperthyroidism and ophthalmopathy. Study findings and constraints: From stable hyperthyroidism, ophthalmopathy was separated by a 13 V-J model.

The origin of this receptor is a woman younger than 45 with Graves' hyperthyroidism that later progressed to Graves' ophthalmopathy. The chain combines TRBV7-2 with TRBJ2-1, with TRBD1 matching 9 bases. Source material: blood. The CDR3 DNA reads TGTGCCAGCAGCGAGGACAGGGGCTCCTACAATGAGCAGTTCTTC. Protein sequence: CASSEDRGSYNEQFF.